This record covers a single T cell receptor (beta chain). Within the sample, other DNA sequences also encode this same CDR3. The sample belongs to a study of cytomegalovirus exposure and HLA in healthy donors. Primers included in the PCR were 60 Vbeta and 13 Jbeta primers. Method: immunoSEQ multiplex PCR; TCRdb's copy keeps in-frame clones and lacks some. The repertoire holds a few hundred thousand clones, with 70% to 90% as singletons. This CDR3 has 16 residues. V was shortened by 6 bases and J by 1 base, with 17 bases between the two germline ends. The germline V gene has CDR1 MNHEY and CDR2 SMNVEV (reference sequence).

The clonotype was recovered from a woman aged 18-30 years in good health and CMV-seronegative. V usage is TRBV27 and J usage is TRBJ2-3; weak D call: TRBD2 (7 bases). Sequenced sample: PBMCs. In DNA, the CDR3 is TGTGCCAGCAGGGACAGACTAGCTTTACGCACAGATACGCAGTATTTT. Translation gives CASRDRLALRTDTQYF.